These 18 T cell receptor beta chains share one sample of origin, sequenced in a study of CD8+ T cells in alopecia areata. Sequencing relied on a cDNA template that was reverse transcribed from extracted RNA. Measured with immunoSEQ multiplex PCR; TCRdb has only the in-frame clones, and not every one. The data contain fewer than 250,000 clones, about 53% of them singletons. Material: CD4+ T cells sorted from blood, obtained at week 0. These receptors all stem from a human donor with alopecia areata.

The chain carries TRBV11-2 and TRBJ2-7; tentatively, D is TRBD1 or TRBD2 (5 bases each). The CDR3 is 12 residues long. Trimming pared 3 bases from V and 9 bases from J, leaving 12 bases between. Germline CDR1 and CDR2: SGHAT and FQNNGV. CDR3 nucleotides: TGTGCCAGCAGCTTGGACGGGGACGGGCAGTACTTC. Amino acid sequence: CASSLDGDGQYF.

The chain recombines TRBV29-1 with TRBJ2-7; 7 nucleotides line up with TRBD1. The CDR3 runs to 14 residues. J gave up 3 bases and V 5 bases, and 10 bases lay outside the gene matches. Per the germline V gene, CDR1 is SQVTM and CDR2 is ANQGSEA. CDR3 amino acids: CSVRPGQSLYEQYF. The DNA of the CDR3 is TGCAGCGTTCGACCGGGACAGTCTCTCTACGAGCAGTACTTC.

V is TRBV29-1 and J is TRBJ2-5; possibly TRBD1 for D (5 bases). This CDR3 is 15 amino acids long. Trimming removed 0 bases at V and 5 bases at J, with 16 bases between. The germline V gene has CDR1 SQVTM and CDR2 ANQGSEA. This CDR3 reads CSVEDRRAFRETQYF. CDR3 nucleotide sequence: TGCAGCGTTGAAGATCGCAGGGCGTTTCGGGAGACCCAGTACTTC.

J is TRBJ2-3 and V is TRBV6-1; maybe TRBD2 (5 bases). This CDR3 has 14 amino acids. Germline CDR1 MNHNS, CDR2 SASEGT. V dropped 3 bases and J dropped 2 bases, with 9 bases sitting between them. Here the CDR3 DNA reads TGTGCCAGCAGTGATCCGGGATCCACAGATACGCAGTATTTT. Residues: CASSDPGSTDTQYF.

CDR3 region: CAWTRTGYGYTF. Written as DNA, the CDR3 is TGTGCCTGGACCCGGACAGGCTATGGCTACACCTTC. The gene calls are TRBV30 and TRBJ1-2, with 7 positions matching TRBD1. The CDR3 runs 12 residues. The V gene end was trimmed by 4 bases and the J gene end by 4 bases; junction bases not matched to a gene: 3. The germline CDR1 and CDR2 sequences are GTSNPN and SVGIG (reference sequence).

A remark on this clone: Other DNA variants within this sample encode the same CDR3. The chain employs TRBV29-1 and TRBJ1-1; D gene unclear. V lost 4 bases to trimming and J lost 1 base, with 10 bases between them. This CDR3 is 13 amino acids long. Germline CDR1 and CDR2: SQVTM and ANQGSEA. CDR3 nucleotides: TGCAGCGTTGCAGGCCGCGCGAACACTGAAGCTTTCTTT. Encoded protein: CSVAGRANTEAFF. Complete variable domain (other parts from reference TRBV29-1 and TRBJ1-1): SAVISQKPSRDICQRGTSLTIQCQVDSQVTMMFWYRQQPGQSLTLIATANQGSEATYESGFVIDKFPISRPNLTFSTLTVSNMSPEDSSIYLCSVAGRANTEAFFGQGTRLTVV.

The chain links TRBV5-6 to TRBJ2-2; tentatively, D is TRBD2 (6 bases). CDR1 and CDR2 from the germline V gene are SGHDT and YYEEEE. The CDR3 loop spans 17 amino acids. V was shortened by 7 bases and J by 0 bases, with 19 bases between the two germline ends. CDR3 region: CASSRLGGTSNTGELFF. The CDR3 DNA reads as TGTGCCAGCTCCAGACTAGGCGGGACCTCGAACACCGGGGAGCTGTTTTTT.

J is TRBJ1-2 and V is TRBV30; D is uncertain. CDR1 is GTSNPN and CDR2 is SVGIG in the germline V gene (reference sequence). V lost 5 bases and J lost 4, with 14 bases in between. This CDR3 is built from 13 residues. The CDR3 here is CAWGLVSGYGYTF. In DNA form, the CDR3 reads TGTGCCTGGGGCCTCGTCTCTGGCTATGGCTACACCTTC.

The chain couples TRBV30 to TRBJ2-5; 15 bases map to TRBD2. V lost 2 bases and J lost 9; bases outside the gene matches: 7. CDR1 and CDR2 from the germline V gene are GTSNPN and SVGIG (reference sequence). The length of the CDR3 is 15 residues. In nucleotides, the CDR3 is TGTGCCTGGAGTCCCGGACTAGCGGGAGGGCGGGCCCAGTACTTC. Its translation is CAWSPGLAGGRAQYF.

V gene TRBV6-6 combines with J gene TRBJ1-2; possibly TRBD1 for D (5 bases). Looked up from germline, CDR1 is MNHNY and CDR2 is SVGAGI (reference sequence). The CDR3 loop spans 16 amino acids. The V end was cut by 2 bases, the J end by 0 bases, with 13 bases between. The CDR3 DNA reads TGTGCCAGCAGTTACGGGGCCCGGGCCGCTAACTATGGCTACACCTTC. Amino acids: CASSYGARAANYGYTF.

The rearrangement uses TRBV10-3 and TRBJ2-7; D gene unclear. V lost 6 bases to trimming and J lost 0 bases, with 9 bases between them. The V gene's germline CDR1 is ENHRY and CDR2 SYGVKD. The CDR3 sequence is 13 residues long. The CDR3 region has the DNA TGTGCCATCAGAAGGGAAGGCTCCTACGAGCAGTACTTC. It codes for CAIRREGSYEQYF.

The V call is TRBV15, the J call TRBJ1-2; D is ambiguous. CDR1 is LNHNV and CDR2 is YYDKDF in the germline V gene (reference sequence). The CDR3 contains 13 residues. V was clipped by 0 bases and J by 6 bases, with 8 bases between them. The chain's CDR3 is CATSRDPGDGYTF. The DNA of the CDR3 is TGTGCCACCAGCAGAGATCCTGGGGATGGCTACACCTTC.

CDR3 loop: CASSQTLWDTQYF. The DNA of the CDR3 is TGTGCCAGCAGTCAAACACTCTGGGATACGCAGTATTTT. The V call is TRBV6-5, the J call TRBJ2-3; D gene uncertain. V lost 5 bases and J 6 bases, leaving 12 bases between the germline ends. Germline V gives CDR1 MNHEY, CDR2 SVGAGI. The CDR3 spans 13 residues.

This chain uses TRBV7-9 with TRBJ1-1; no clear D gene. CDR3 length: 13 residues. Trimming shortened V by 1 base and J by 11 bases, and 14 bases separated the two germline ends. Germline V CDR1 and CDR2: SEHNR, FQNEAQ (reference sequence). The DNA of the CDR3 is TGTGCCAGCAGCTTAGGGGAGGGAGAAAAGGCTTTCTTT. It encodes CASSLGEGEKAFF.

To note about this clone: This specimen includes other DNA sequences encoding the same CDR3. The V gene is TRBV7-9, the J gene TRBJ2-7; 10 nucleotides agree with TRBD1. V was pared by 6 bases and J by 5 bases, with 7 bases of the junction left unmatched. The CDR3 covers 14 residues. Looked up from germline, CDR1 is SEHNR and CDR2 is FQNEAQ (reference sequence). The CDR3 DNA reads TGTGCCAGCAGTCCGGGACAGGGGATTGACGAGCAGTACTTC. Translation: CASSPGQGIDEQYF.

This clone was observed a few times. The chain is built from TRBV2 and TRBJ1-1; D perhaps matches TRBD1 (5 bases). The CDR3 is 14 amino acids. Trimming shortened V by 3 bases and J by 0 bases, and 8 bases separated the two germline ends. Germline-derived CDR1 and CDR2 are SNHLY and FYNNEI. As DNA, the CDR3 is TGTGCCAGCAGTGAGGGGGTCATGAACACTGAAGCTTTCTTT. Translation: CASSEGVMNTEAFF.

The table lists this clone with many counts. This chain links TRBV19 with TRBJ2-1; D gene unclear. Per germline, CDR1 LNHDA and CDR2 SQIVND (reference sequence). The V end lost 2 bases, the J end lost 1 base, and 3 bases lay between the germline ends. The CDR3 covers 13 residues. The CDR3 spells CASSISSYNEQFF. The CDR3 DNA reads as TGTGCCAGTAGTATAAGTTCCTACAATGAGCAGTTCTTC.

The CDR3 region is CASSLAGTASSYEQYF. The CDR3 bases are TGTGCCAGCAGCTTGGCCGGGACGGCGAGCTCCTACGAGCAGTACTTC. The chain is built from TRBV5-4 and TRBJ2-7; tentatively, D is TRBD1 or TRBD2 (5 bases each). CDR1 and CDR2 from the germline V gene are SGHNT and YYREEE (reference sequence). The CDR3 extends over 16 amino acids. V gave up 0 bases and J gave up 0 bases, with 13 bases separating them.